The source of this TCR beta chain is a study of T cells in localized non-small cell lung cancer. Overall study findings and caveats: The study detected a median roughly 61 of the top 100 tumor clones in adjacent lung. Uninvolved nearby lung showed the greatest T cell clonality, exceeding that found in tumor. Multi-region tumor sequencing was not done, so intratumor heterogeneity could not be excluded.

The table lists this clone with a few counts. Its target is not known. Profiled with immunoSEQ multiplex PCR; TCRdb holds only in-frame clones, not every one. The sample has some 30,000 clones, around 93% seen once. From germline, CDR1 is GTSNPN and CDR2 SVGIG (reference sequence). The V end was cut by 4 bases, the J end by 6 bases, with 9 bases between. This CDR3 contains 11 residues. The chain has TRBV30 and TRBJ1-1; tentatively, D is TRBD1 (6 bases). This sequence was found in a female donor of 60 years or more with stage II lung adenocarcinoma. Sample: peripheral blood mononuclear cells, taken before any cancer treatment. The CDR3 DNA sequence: TGTGCCTGGACTGGGGGCCCTGAAGCTTTCTTT. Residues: CAWTGGPEAFF.